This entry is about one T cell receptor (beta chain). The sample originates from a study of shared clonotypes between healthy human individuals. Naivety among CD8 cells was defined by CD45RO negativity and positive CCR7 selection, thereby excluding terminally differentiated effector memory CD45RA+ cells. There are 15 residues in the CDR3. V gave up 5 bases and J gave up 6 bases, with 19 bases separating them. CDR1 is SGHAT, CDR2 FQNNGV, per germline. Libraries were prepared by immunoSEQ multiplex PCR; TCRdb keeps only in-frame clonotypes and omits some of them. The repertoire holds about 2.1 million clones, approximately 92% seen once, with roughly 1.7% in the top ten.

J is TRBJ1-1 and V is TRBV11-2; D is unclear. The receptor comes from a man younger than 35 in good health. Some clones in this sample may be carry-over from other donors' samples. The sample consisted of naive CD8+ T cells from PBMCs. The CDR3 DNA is TGTGCCAGCAGCCCATGGAGAGGTCTGGGCCCTGAAGCTTTCTTT. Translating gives CASSPWRGLGPEAFF. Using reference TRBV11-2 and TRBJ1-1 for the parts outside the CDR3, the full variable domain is EAGVAQSPRYKIIEKRQSVAFWCNPISGHATLYWYQQILGQGPKLLIQFQNNGVVDDSQLPKDRFSAERLKGVDSTLKIQPAKLEDSAVYLCASSPWRGLGPEAFFGQGTRLTVV.